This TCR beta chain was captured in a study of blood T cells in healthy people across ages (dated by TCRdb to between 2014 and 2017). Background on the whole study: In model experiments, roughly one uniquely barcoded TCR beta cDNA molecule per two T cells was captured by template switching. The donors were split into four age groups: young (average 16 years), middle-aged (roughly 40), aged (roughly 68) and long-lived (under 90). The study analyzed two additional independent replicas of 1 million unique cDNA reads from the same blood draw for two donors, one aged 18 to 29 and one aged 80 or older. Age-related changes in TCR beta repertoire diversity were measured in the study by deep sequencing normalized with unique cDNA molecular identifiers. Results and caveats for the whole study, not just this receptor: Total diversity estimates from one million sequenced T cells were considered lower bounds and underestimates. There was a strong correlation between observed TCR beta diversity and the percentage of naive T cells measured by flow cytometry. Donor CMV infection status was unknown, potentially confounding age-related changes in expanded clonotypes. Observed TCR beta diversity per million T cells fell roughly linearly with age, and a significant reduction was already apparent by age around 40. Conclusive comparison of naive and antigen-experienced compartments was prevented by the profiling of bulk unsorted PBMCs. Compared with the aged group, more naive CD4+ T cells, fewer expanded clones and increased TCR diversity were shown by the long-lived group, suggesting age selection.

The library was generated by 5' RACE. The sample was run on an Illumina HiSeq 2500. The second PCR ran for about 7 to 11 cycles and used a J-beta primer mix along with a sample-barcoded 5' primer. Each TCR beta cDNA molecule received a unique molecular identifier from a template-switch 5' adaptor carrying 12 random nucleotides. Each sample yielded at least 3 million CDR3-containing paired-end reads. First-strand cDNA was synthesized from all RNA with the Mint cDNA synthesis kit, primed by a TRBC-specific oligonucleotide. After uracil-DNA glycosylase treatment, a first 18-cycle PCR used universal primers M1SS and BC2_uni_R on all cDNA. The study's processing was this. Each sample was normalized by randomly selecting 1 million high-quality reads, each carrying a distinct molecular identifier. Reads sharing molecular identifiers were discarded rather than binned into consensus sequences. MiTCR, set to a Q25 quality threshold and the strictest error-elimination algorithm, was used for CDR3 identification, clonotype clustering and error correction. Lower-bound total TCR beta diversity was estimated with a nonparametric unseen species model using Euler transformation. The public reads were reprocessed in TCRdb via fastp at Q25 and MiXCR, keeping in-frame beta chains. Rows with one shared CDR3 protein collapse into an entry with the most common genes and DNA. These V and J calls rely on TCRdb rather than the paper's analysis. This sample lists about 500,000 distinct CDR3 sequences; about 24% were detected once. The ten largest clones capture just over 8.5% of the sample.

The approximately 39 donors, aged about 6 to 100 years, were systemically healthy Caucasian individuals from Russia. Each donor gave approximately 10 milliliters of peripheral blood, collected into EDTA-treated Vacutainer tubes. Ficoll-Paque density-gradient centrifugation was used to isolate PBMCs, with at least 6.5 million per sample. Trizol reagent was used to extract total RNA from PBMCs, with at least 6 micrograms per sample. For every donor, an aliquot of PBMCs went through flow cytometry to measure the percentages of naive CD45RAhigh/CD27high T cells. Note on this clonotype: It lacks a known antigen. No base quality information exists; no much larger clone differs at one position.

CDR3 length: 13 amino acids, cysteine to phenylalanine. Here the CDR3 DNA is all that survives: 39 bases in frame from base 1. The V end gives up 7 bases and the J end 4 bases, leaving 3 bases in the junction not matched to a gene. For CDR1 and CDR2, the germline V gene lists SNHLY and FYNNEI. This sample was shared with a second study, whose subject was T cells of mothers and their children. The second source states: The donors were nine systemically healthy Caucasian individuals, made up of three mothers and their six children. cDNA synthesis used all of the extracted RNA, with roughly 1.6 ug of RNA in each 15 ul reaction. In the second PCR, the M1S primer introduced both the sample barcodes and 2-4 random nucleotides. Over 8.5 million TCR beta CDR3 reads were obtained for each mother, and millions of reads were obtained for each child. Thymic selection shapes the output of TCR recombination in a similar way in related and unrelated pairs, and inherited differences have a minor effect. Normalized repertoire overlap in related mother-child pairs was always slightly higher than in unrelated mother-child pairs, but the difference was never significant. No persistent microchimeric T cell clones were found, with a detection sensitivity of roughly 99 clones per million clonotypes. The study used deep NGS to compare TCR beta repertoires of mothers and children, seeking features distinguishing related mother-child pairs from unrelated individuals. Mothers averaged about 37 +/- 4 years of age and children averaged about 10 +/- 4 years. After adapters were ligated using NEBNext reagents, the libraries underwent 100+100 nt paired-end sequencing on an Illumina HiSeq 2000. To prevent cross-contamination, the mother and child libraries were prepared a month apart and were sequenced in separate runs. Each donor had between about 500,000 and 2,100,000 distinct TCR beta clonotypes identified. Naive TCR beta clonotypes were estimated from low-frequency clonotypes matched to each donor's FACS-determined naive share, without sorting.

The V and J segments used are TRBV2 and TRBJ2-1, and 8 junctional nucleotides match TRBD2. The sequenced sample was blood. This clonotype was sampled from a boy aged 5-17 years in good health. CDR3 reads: CASMTSVYNEQFF. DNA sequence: TGTGCCAGCATGACTAGCGTTTACAATGAGCAGTTCTTC.